A single sample is the source of the 8 T cell receptor beta chains below, sequenced in a study of blood T cells in healthy people across ages. Alongside a J-beta primer mix, a sample-barcoded 5' primer served in a second PCR lasting about 6 to 11 cycles. In TCRdb, the 5' RACE reads were re-called with MiXCR into one record per CDR3 protein. The table includes approximately 830,000 distinct CDR3 sequences, less than 80% detected once. The sequenced material came from blood. All receptors derive from a man aged 25-45 years in good health.

CDR3 region: CASRTDRGNEKLFF. The CDR3 DNA is TGTGCCAGCAGGACGGACAGGGGTAATGAAAAACTGTTTTTT. The chain combines TRBV28 with TRBJ1-4; 9 bases are a match to TRBD1. Germline V gene data show CDR1 as MDHEN and CDR2 as SYDVKM. The ends lost 6 bases at V and 4 bases at J; junction bases unmatched: 3. The length of the CDR3 is 14 residues.

The gene calls are TRBV27 and TRBJ2-2; 8 bases are a match to TRBD1. Losses at the gene ends were 5 bases for V and 7 bases for J; bases not matched to a gene: 9. Per germline, CDR1 MNHEY and CDR2 SMNVEV (reference sequence). The CDR3 spans 15 residues. The CDR3 DNA sequence: TGTGCCAGCAGTCCGAGGACAGGGACGGGCGGGGAGCTGTTTTTT. Translation: CASSPRTGTGGELFF.

The CDR3 reads CASSPRPGTENTEAFF. In nucleotides, the CDR3 is TGCGCCAGCAGCCCCCGGCCAGGGACAGAGAACACTGAAGCTTTCTTT. The V call is TRBV4-3, the J call TRBJ1-1, with 7 bases lining up with TRBD1. V gave up 4 bases and J gave up 1 base; unmatched junction bases: 9. CDR3 length equals 16 residues. The germline V gene has CDR1 LGHNA and CDR2 YSLEER.

The rearrangement joins TRBV6-2 or TRBV6-3 to TRBJ2-1; D remains unclear. V dropped 5 bases and J dropped 6 bases, with 14 bases sitting between them. Germline CDR1 is MNHEY and CDR2 is SVGEGT. The CDR3 consists of 14 residues. This CDR3 is CASSKTRVSNEQFF. CDR3 coding DNA: TGTGCCAGCAGTAAAACAAGGGTGAGCAATGAGCAGTTCTTC.

The V and J genes are TRBV4-3 and TRBJ2-6; 9 nucleotides match TRBD1. Germline V lookup: CDR1 LGHNA, CDR2 YSLEER. This CDR3 comprises 17 residues. Losses at the gene ends were 5 bases for V and 0 bases for J; bases not matched to a gene: 5. The CDR3 here is CASSEGQGGSGANVLTF. Written as DNA, the CDR3 is TGCGCCAGCAGCGAGGGACAGGGTGGCTCTGGGGCCAACGTCCTGACTTTC.

The count of this clonotype is one. Compared with germline, one end of the junction differs, possibly owing to a read error. The chain links TRBV12-3 or TRBV12-4 to TRBJ2-3; TRBD2 aligns across 14 bases. This CDR3 is 16 amino acids long. The chain's CDR3 is CAGRSTSGGGVDTQYF. CDR3 bases: TGTGCCGGCAGATCGACTAGCGGGGGGGGGGTAGATACGCAGTATTTT.

About this clonotype itself: A much larger clone differs from this one at a single base, so this may be a read error. The V call is TRBV28, the J call TRBJ2-4; D is perhaps TRBD1 (6 bases). The DNA end favors TRBJ2-7, so the J call may be wrong. This CDR3 comprises 15 residues. Germline V gene lookup returns CDR1 MDHEN and CDR2 SYDVKM. The CDR3 DNA is TGTGCCAGCAGTTTACACGGACAGCGCCTCTACGAGCAGTACTTC. This sequence encodes CASSLHGQRLYEQYF.

V is TRBV5-1 and J is TRBJ2-4; D might be TRBD1 (6 bases). The J call is uncertain, as TRBJ2-7 better fits the DNA end. The germline CDR1 and CDR2 sequences are SGHRS and YFSETQ. The CDR3 runs 13 residues. CDR3 amino acids: CASRIGTHYEQYF. The CDR3 nucleotides are TGCGCCAGCAGGATTGGGACACACTACGAGCAGTACTTC.